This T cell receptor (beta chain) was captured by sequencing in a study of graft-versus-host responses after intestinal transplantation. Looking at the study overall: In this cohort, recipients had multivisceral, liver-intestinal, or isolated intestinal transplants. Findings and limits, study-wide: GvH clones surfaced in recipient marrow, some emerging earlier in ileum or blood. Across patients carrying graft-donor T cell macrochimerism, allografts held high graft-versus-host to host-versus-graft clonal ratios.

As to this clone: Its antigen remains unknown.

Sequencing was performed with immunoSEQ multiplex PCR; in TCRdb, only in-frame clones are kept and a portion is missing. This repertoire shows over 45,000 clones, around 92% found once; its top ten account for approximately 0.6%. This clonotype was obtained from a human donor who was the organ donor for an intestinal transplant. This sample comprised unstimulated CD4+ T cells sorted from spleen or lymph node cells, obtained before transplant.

CDR3 loop: CASKAGGSTYEQYF. In DNA form, the CDR3 reads TGTGCCAGCAAAGCGGGGGGCAGTACCTACGAGCAGTACTTC. The gene calls are TRBV28 and TRBJ2-7; TRBD2 aligns across 9 bases. The J segment lost 2 bases and the V segment lost 7 bases, leaving 6 bases of the junction unmatched. The CDR3 is 14 amino acids. Germline CDR1 reads MDHEN; CDR2 reads SYDVKM. The full variable domain, rest sourced from reference TRBV28 and TRBJ2-7, is DVKVTQSSRYLVKRTGEKVFLECVQDMDHENMFWYRQDPGLGLRLIYFSYDVKMKEKGDIPEGYSVSREKKERFSLILESASTNQTSMYLCASKAGGSTYEQYFGPGTRLTVT.